This TCR beta chain originates from a study of CD8+CD57+ T cells in acquired aplastic anemia. On the study more broadly: Each DNA sample taken from sorted CD4+ and CD8+ cells came to around 3.4 ug on average.

Profiles of TCR beta VDJ and CDR3 were generated from a genomic DNA template. TCRdb analysed the reads with MiXCR anew, one entry per CDR3 protein. This sample has around 190,000 distinct CDR3 sequences, with approximately 60% found just once. Comment on this clonotype: The antigen remains undetermined. A read error may produce the germline difference seen at one junction end.

Study findings and constraints: Patients and controls were not found to differ significantly in CD8+ Simpson's diversity. In common between the patients and the controls were twenty-nine CD8+ CDR3 sequences.

This CDR3 comprises 13 residues. Germline assignment: CDR1 SGHTA and CDR2 FQGNSA. The sequenced material came from sorted CD4+, CD8+, or CD8+CD57+ T cells (not recorded which) from PBMCs. The source of this sequence is a human donor in good health. The J gene is TRBJ1-6, the V gene TRBV7-2, with D hard to call. The CDR3 region is CASSLYRYSSLHF. For the CDR3, the DNA is TGTGCCAGCAGCTTATATAGATATTCATCCCTCCACTTT.